This T cell receptor (beta chain) was captured by sequencing in a study of T-cell memory formation after mild COVID-19. The CDR3 sequence is 13 residues long. Germline assignment: CDR1 SGHTA and CDR2 FQGNSA. The V gene lost 5 bases and the J gene lost 7 bases, with 12 bases spanning the gap. UMIs and sample barcodes were carried by the TCR alpha and TCR beta cDNA libraries that 5'RACE produced using constant-segment primers. Each CDR3 protein gets one entry after TCRdb re-called the 5' RACE reads with MiXCR. The repertoire holds 250,000 to 350,000 distinct CDR3 sequences, with roughly a fifth as singletons.

V usage is TRBV7-2 and J usage is TRBJ1-5; D not resolved. The TCR sequence derives from a man aged 18 to 29 who had mild COVID-19 (a few samples of this study predate the infection). Cell type and time point are not known. The material sequenced was PBMCs or a T cell subset sorted from them (not recorded which). DNA for the CDR3: TGTGCCAGCAGCCCCCAAACCCAACAGCCCCAGCATTTT. Its protein product is CASSPQTQQPQHF.